This T cell receptor beta chain was recorded in a study of shared clonotypes between healthy human individuals (dated by TCRdb to 2018 to 2020). For the study in its entirety: The cohort included a few men and a couple of women between 18 and 49 years of age. Blood TCR repertoires of about 5 healthy adults were deeply sequenced to estimate repertoire size and the extent of clonotype sharing between individuals. Different laboratories and diverse techniques were used to prepare libraries and sequence TCR repertoires, to increase sequencing depth and limit assay-specific biases. Per donor, three plates each were used for CD4 naive and CD4 memory, two for CD8 naive, and one for CD8 memory. Between about 0.9 and 8.9 billion PBMCs per donor were obtained by leukapheresis. Summary of the overall study and its limitations: When four donors were compared, the shared fraction of clonotypes was around 5% for naive CD4, around 3.5% for naive CD8, 2.3% for memory CD4, and under 0.5% for memory CD8. Higher generation probabilities were observed for clonotypes shared by all four sorted-subset donors than for non-shared clonotypes. Pairwise subsampling indicated that sequencing depth was expected to affect the degree of clonotype sharing among donors. The small number of donors limited the genetic and exposure-history diversity represented. Incomplete sequencing was indicated by rarefaction of sorted-subset datasets, despite the large sequencing depth. Naive subsets generally had larger estimated clonotype richness than memory subsets did. Sampling was restricted to blood, and TCR repertoires in tissues likely differ from the TCR repertoires found in blood.

CD8 naive samples consisted of CD45RO-negative cells that were positively selected for CCR7, yielding a CD45RA+CCR7+ population without TemRA cells. Healthy HIV-negative adults with no recently reported acute infections or vaccinations were included as donors. Every donor was a Caucasian adult living in Nashville, Tennessee, USA. Blood was collected by leukapheresis, and PBMCs were isolated by Ficoll-Histopaque density gradient centrifugation and then cryopreserved in liquid nitrogen vapor phase. Purity and quantity of every magnetically sorted T cell population were checked by analytical flow cytometry. Each sorted fraction had its genomic DNA isolated and then quantified by UV absorbance on a Nanodrop 2000c. TCR CDR3 regions were amplified from genomic DNA by multiplex PCR using the deep immunoSEQ assay. Extracted genomic DNA from each cell subset was spread evenly across all wells of several immunoSEQ 96-well plates, with each plate serving as a replicate. For sorted subsets, approximately 200 ng of genomic DNA, equivalent to 25,000 to 35,000 T cell genomes, went into each replicate PCR. The purified libraries were quantified using a Qubit 3.0 fluorometer, sized with a Bioanalyzer 2100, and then quantified again using the KAPA Library Quantification kit. Each immunoSEQ 96-well plate was sequenced on its own single-read 150-cycle Illumina NextSeq 550 flow cell. Per the authors' processing: Because only junctional sequences without quality scores were contained in the immunoSEQ output, filtering matching that applied to full-length reads could not be performed. Sequences were annotated with PyIR, a Python wrapper for IgBLAST v1.9, using IMGT germline references to assign V/J genes and CDR3. Reads with weak V/J assignments (E-value above 1e-6), missing CDR3, stop codons, out-of-frame junctions, or ambiguous translated residues were removed. A V3J clonotype was defined by an identical inferred V gene, J gene, and CDR3 amino acid sequence. Percentage overlap between repertoires was calculated by dividing the number of shared unique clonotypes by the size of the smaller repertoire. Richness of each repertoire was evaluated using RTK rarefaction, the Chao1 estimator, and Recon v2.1 estimates of unobserved clonotypes. For all TCRbeta clonotypes obtained by the gDNA method from a few donors, generation probabilities were computed with OLGA. Held by TCRdb, this immuneACCESS table contains in-frame sequences only and omits some clones. Under half of the omission traces to an unresolved V gene where checked; the cause of the rest is unknown. The DNA gave D and trimming, while V, J and clone size come from that table. The sample table holds around 2.1 million clones, of which approximately 94% were seen once. The leading ten clones occupy roughly 1.8% of the sample.

Concerning this clone itself: Its target antigen remains unknown. Base qualities are not provided; no much larger clone lies one nucleotide away.

The germline V gene (reference sequence) gives CDR1 as SGHNT and CDR2 as YYREEE. The junction shows trimming of 0 bases on V and 5 bases on J, and the gene matches do not reach 7 bases of it. Counted from cysteine to phenylalanine, this CDR3 has 16 amino acids. Of all the DNA, just the CDR3 is kept, 48 bases in frame from base 1. The clonotype originates from a man between 18 and 29 years old in good health. Some clones in this sample may be carry-over from other donors' samples. The V and J genes are TRBV5-4 and TRBJ2-7, with 11 junctional bases fitting TRBD2. Specimen: naive CD8+ T cells from PBMCs. The cell subset or site label here, explained by the study, means: CD45RA+CCR7+. Here the CDR3 is given as CASSLVLAGVGHEQYF. The base sequence is TGTGCCAGCAGCTTGGTACTAGCGGGAGTCGGCCACGAGCAGTACTTC.